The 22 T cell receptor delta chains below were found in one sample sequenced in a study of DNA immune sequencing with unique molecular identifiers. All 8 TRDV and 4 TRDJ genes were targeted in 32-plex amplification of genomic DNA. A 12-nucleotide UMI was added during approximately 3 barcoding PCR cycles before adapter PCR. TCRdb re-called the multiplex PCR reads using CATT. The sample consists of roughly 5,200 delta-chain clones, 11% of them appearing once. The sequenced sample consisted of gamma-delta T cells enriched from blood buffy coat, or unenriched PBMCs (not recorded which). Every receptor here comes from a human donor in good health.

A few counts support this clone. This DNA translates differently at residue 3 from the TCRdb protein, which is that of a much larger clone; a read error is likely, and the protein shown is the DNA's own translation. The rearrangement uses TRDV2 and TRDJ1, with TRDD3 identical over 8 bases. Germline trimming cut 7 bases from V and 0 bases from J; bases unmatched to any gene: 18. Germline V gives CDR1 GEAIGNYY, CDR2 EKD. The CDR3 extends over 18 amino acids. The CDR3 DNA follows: TGTGCCTGGGACCCTGTACTGGGGGGCCCCCCGTACACCGATAAACTCATCTTT. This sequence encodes CAWDPVLGGPPYTDKLIF.

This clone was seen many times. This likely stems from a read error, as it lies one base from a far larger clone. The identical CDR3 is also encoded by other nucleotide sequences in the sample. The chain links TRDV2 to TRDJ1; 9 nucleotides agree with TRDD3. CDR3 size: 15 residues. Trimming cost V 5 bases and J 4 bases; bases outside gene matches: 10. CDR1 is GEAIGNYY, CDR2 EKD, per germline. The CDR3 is CACAQLGDRDDKLIF. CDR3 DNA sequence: TGTGCCTGTGCCCAACTGGGGGACAGGGACGATAAACTCATCTTT.

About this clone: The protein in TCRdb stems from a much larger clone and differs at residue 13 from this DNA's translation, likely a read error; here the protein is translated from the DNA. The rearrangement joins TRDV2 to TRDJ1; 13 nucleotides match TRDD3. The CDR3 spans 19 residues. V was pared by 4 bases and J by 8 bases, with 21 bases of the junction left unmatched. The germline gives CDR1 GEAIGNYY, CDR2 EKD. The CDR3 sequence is CACEIGLNWGIRTGWKLIF. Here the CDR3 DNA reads TGTGCCTGTGAAATAGGCCTAAACTGGGGGATACGGACCGGGTGGAAACTCATCTTT.

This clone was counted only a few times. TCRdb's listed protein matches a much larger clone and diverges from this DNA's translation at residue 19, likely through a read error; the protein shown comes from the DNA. The CDR3 DNA reads as TGTGCCTTTAGCCTTCCTACGTCTCTCTGGGGGATTCCTTTTTTGACAGCACAACCCTTCTTT. Translating it yields CAFSLPTSLWGIPFLTAQPFF. This chain connects TRDV3 to TRDJ2, with D possibly called TRDD2 or TRDD3 (9 bases each). In germline, CDR1 is TVYSNPD, CDR2 GDNSRS (reference sequence). There are 21 residues in the CDR3.

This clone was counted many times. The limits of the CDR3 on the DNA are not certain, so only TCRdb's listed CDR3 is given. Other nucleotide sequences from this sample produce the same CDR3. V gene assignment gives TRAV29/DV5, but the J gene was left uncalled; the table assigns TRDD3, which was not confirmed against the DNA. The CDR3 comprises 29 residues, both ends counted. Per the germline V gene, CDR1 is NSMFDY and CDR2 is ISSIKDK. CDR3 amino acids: CSVLLCSKRGSYTGFWGIRTAPYTDKLIF.

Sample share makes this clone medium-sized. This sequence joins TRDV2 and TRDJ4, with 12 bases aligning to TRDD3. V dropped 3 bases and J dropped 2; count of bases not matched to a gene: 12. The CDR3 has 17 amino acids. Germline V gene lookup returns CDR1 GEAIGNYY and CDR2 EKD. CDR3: CACDVLPGGYDRRPLIF. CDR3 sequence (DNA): TGTGCCTGTGACGTACTGCCTGGGGGATACGACCGGAGACCCCTGATCTTT.

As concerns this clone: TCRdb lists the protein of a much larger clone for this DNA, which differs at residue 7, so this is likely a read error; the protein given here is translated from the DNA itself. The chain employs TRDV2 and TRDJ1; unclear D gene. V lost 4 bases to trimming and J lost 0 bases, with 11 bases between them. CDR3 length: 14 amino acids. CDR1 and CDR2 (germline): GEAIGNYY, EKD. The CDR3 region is CACDSVVNTDKLIF. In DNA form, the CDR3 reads TGTGCCTGTGATTCGGTAGTGAACACCGATAAACTCATCTTT.

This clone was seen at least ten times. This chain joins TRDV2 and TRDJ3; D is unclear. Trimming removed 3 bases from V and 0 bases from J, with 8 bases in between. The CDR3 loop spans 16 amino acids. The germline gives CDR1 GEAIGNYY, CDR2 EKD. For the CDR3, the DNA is TGTGCCTGTGACGCCTGGAGCTCCTGGGACACCCGACAGATGTTTTTC. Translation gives CACDAWSSWDTRQMFF.

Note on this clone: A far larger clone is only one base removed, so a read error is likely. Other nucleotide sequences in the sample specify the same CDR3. DNA of the CDR3: TGTGCCTGTGACACCTACGGTTTGTCGGGATACGGGCCCAATACCGATAAACTCATCTTT. Translation: CACDTYGLSGYGPNTDKLIF. The rearrangement joins TRDV2 to TRDJ1, with TRDD3 matching 8 bases. Germline CDR1 is GEAIGNYY and CDR2 is EKD. V dropped 0 bases and J dropped 2; count of bases not matched to a gene: 19. The length of the CDR3 is 20 residues.

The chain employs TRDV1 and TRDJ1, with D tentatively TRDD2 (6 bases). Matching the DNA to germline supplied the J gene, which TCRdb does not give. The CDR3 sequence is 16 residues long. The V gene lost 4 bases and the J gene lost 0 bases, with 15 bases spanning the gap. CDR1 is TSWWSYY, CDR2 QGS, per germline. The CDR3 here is CALGAPSPWYTDKLIF. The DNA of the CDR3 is TGTGCTCTTGGGGCCCCTTCCCCGTGGTACACCGATAAACTCATCTTT.

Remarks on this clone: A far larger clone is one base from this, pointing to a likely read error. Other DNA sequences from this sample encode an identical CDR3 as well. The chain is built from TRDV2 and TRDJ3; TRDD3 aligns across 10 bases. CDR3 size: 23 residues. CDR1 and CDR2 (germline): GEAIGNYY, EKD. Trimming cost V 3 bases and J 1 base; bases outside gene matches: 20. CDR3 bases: TGTGCCTGTGACGCACCACCCATCACTGGGGGATTCCAGTTGTCCTGGGACACCCGACAGATGTTTTTC. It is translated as CACDAPPITGGFQLSWDTRQMFF.

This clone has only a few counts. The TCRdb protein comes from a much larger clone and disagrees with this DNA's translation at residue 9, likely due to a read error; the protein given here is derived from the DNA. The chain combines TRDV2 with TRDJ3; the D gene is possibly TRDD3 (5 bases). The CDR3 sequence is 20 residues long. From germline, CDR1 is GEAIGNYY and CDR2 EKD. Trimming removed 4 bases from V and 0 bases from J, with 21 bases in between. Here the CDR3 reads CACDPIVLVESSWDTRQMFF. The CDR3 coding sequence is TGTGCCTGTGATCCCATTGTACTGGTGGAAAGCTCCTGGGACACCCGACAGATGTTTTTC.

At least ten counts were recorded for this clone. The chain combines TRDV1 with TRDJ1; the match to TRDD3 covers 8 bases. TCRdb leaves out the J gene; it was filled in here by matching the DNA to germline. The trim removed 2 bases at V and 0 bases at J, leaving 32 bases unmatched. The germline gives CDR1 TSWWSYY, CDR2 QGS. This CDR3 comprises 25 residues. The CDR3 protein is CALGEVHLRPTPFVGDWGYTDKLIF. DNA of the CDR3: TGTGCTCTTGGGGAAGTCCACCTACGTCCGACGCCTTTTGTGGGGGATTGGGGTTACACCGATAAACTCATCTTT.

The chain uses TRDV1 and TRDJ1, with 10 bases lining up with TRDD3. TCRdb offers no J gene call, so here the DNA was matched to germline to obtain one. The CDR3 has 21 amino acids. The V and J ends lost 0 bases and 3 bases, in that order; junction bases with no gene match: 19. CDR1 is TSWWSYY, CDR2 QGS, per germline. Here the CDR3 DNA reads TGTGCTCTTGGGGAACTAGTGGGTTGGCTCCGTTGGTGGGGGATACCCGATAAACTCATCTTT. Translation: CALGELVGWLRWWGIPDKLIF.

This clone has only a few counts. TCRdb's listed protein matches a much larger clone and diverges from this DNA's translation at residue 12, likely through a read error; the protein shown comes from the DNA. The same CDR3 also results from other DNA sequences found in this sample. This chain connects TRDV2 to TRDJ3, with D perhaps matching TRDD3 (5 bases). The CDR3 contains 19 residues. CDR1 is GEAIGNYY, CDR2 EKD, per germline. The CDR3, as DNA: TGTGCCTGTGACACGGGGGGGCTACGGAGCTCCAGGGACACCCGACAGATGTTTTTC. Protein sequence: CACDTGGLRSSRDTRQMFF.

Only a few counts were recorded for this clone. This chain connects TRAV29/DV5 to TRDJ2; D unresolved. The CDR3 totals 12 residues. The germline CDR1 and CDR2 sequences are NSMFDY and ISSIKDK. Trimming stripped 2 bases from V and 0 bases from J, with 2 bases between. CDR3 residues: CAARALTAQLFF. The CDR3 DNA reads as TGTGCAGCAAGAGCTTTGACAGCACAACTCTTCTTT. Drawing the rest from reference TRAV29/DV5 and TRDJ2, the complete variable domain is DQQVKQNSPSLSVQEGRISILNCDYTNSMFDYFLWYKKYPAEGPTFLISISSIKDKNEDGRFTVFLNKSAKHLSLHIVPSQPGDSAVYFCAARALTAQLFFGKGTQLIVEP.

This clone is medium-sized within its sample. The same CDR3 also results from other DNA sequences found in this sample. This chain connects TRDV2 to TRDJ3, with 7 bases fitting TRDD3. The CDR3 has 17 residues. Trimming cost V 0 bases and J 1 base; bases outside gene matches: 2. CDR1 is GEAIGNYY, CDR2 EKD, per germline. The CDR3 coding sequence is TGTGCCTGTGACACCGTACTGGGGTCCTGGGACACCCGACAGATGTTTTTC. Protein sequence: CACDTVLGSWDTRQMFF.

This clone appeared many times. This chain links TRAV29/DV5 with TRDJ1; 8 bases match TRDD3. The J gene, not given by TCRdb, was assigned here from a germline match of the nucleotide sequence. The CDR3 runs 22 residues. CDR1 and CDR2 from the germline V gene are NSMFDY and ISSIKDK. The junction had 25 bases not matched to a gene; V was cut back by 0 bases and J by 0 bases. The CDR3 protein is CAASGRSNPPYSGIPNTDKLIF. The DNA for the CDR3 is TGTGCAGCAAGCGGCCGTTCTAACCCCCCCTACTCGGGGATACCCAACACCGATAAACTCATCTTT.

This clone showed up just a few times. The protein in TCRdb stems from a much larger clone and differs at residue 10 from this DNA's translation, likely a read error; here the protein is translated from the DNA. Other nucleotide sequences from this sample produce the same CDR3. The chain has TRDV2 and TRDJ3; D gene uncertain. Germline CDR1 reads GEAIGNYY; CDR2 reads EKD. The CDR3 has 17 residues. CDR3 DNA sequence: TGTGCCTGTGACACATCGCCCCCCTCCAGGGACACCCGACAGATGTTTTTC. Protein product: CACDTSPPSRDTRQMFF.

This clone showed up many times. The CDR3 loop is CACDAVLGGDKLIF. The CDR3, as DNA: TGTGCCTGTGACGCCGTACTGGGTGGCGATAAACTCATCTTT. The chain joins TRDV2 to TRDJ1; weak D call: TRDD3 (6 bases). V shed 3 bases and J shed 4 bases, with 14 bases lying between them. Per germline, CDR1 GEAIGNYY and CDR2 EKD. This CDR3 contains 14 residues.

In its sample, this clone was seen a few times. The chain's CDR3 is CACDKLGDTPTGSAQLFF. CDR3 DNA sequence: TGTGCCTGTGACAAGCTGGGGGATACCCCAACCGGTTCAGCACAACTCTTCTTT. The V gene is TRDV2, the J gene TRDJ2; 11 nucleotides agree with TRDD3. CDR1 is GEAIGNYY, CDR2 EKD, per germline. The CDR3 totals 18 residues. J was trimmed by 6 bases and V by 2 bases; bases with no gene match: 13.

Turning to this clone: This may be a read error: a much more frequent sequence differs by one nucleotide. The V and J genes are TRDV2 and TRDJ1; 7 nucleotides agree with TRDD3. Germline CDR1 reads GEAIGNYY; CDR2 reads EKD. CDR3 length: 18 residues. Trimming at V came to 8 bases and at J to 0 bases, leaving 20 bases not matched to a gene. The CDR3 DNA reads TGTGCCTATGATCCCGTAGTGGGGGAAAACAAGTACACCGATAAACTCATCTTT. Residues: CAYDPVVGENKYTDKLIF.